The T cell receptor beta chain under discussion was sequenced for a study of blood T cell repertoires in COVID-19. Germline-derived CDR1 and CDR2 are SNHLY and FYNNEI. Trimming shortened V by 8 bases and J by 5 bases, and 18 bases separated the two germline ends. This CDR3 comprises 14 residues. In the authors' workflow: Estimation of nucleated cell counts relied on the amplification of reference gene primers. Repertoires were generated with immunoSEQ multiplex PCR, while TCRdb's copy carries only in-frame clones and drops some. V, J and clone size are those of that table, while D and trimming were read from the DNA. The sample has fewer than 250,000 clones, roughly nine tenths seen once.

The V and J genes are TRBV2 and TRBJ1-1; D uncertain. This receptor was obtained from a man aged 25 to 45 with acute or convalescent COVID-19. The sample comprised peripheral blood. DNA of the CDR3: TGTGCCAGCGGGAGGGTTTGGTCAGAGACTGAAGCTTTCTTT. The encoded protein is CASGRVWSETEAFF. Together with reference TRBV2 and TRBJ1-1, the CDR3 gives the full variable domain: EPEVTQTPSHQVTQMGQEVILRCVPISNHLYFYWYRQILGQKVEFLVSFYNNEISEKSEIFDDQFSVERPDGSNFTLKIRSTKLEDSAMYFCASGRVWSETEAFFGQGTRLTVV.